Sequencing of this T cell receptor (beta chain) was carried out in a study of OX40 agonist ivuxolimab in advanced cancers. Germline V gene lookup returns CDR1 MNHNY and CDR2 SVGAGI (reference sequence). The length of the CDR3 is 15 residues. V was trimmed by 2 bases and J by 3 bases, leaving 14 bases between them. It was autoimmune disease history or systemic immunosuppression that excluded patients. Libraries were prepared by immunoSEQ multiplex PCR; TCRdb keeps only in-frame clonotypes and omits some of them. In the table there are some 86,000 clones, about 89% of which are singletons. This specimen was CD4+ or CD8+ T cells sorted from blood, taken in a trial of the OX40 agonist ivuxolimab. The TCR comes from an adult with an advanced solid tumor such as melanoma, head and neck, liver or kidney cancer. V and J are TRBV6-6 and TRBJ2-7, with a weak D call TRBD1 (5 bases). The CDR3 spells CASSYLSGQGYEQYF. DNA of the CDR3: TGTGCCAGCAGTTACCTCTCGGGCCAGGGCTACGAGCAGTACTTC.